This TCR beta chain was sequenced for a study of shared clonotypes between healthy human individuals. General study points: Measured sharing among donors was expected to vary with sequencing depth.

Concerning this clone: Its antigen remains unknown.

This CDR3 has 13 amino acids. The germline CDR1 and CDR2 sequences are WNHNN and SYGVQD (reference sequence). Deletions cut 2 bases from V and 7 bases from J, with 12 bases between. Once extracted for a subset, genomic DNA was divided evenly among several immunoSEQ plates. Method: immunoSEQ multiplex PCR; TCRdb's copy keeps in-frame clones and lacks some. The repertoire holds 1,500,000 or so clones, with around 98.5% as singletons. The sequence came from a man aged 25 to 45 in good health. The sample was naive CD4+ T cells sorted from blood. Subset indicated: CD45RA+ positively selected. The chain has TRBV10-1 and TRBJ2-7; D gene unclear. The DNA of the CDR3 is TGCGCCAGCAGTGAGATTCCCTCTGGGGAGCAGTACTTC. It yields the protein CASSEIPSGEQYF.